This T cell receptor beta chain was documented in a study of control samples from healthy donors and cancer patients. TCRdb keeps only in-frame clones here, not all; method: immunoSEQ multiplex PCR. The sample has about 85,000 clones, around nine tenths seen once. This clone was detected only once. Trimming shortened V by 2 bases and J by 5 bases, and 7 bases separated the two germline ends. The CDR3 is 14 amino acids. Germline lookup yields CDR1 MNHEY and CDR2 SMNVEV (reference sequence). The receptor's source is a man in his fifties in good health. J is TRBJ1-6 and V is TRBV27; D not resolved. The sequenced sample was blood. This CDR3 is CASSLRENNSPLHF. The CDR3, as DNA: TGTGCCAGCAGTTTAAGGGAGAATAATTCACCCCTCCACTTT.